This TCR beta chain was captured by sequencing in a study of T cell repertoires in cytomegalovirus infection. Study details: HLA-B-restricted CMV epitopes that are well studied, plus recently identified HLA-C-restricted ones, were used by the study.

One entry per CDR3 protein, called by TCRdb with MiXCR from the reads. The data show under 150,000 distinct CDR3 sequences, under 35% seen once. The sample holds many counts of this clonotype. What it recognizes is unknown. V lost 0 bases and J 3 bases, leaving 8 bases between the germline ends. This CDR3 spans 15 amino acids. The sequences come from CD8+ T cells from cultured PBMCs, collected from culture after CMV antigen stimulation. The chain combines TRBV12-3 or TRBV12-4 with TRBJ1-4, with a weak D call TRBD1 (6 bases). The clonotype originates from a human donor in good health (CMV status not recorded). Some clones in this sample may be carry-over from other donors' samples. CDR3 sequence: CASSLARGPNEKLFF. CDR3 sequence (DNA): TGTGCCAGCAGTTTAGCGCGGGGGCCTAATGAAAAACTGTTTTTT.